The rows below give T cell receptor beta chains drawn from one sample of a study of blood T cell repertoires in COVID-19. Sequencing used immunoSEQ multiplex PCR; TCRdb keeps in-frame clones, though not all of them. The table has 70,000 to 95,000 clones, 70% to 90% seen once. Material: peripheral blood. The receptors were sampled from a woman in her 70s with active or convalescent COVID-19. Each CDR3 is given with its conserved first and last residue. Each record gives: D gene, J gene, clone size, V gene, CDR3 DNA, CDR3 protein. A D gene is named only where the DNA matches it firmly. The size field is filled for only some rows; it gives once, few, many or a size class.

- TRBJ2-7 - TRBV7-2 TGTGCCAGCAGCCTAGGGGGACTTGGGGGGTCCGAGCAGTACTTC CASSLGGLGGSEQYF
- TRBJ1-2 - TRBV7-2 TGTGCCAGCAGCTTGGGGCAGGGGTGGGTTGGCTACACCTTC CASSLGQGWVGYTF
- TRBJ2-2 - TRBV19 TGTGCCAGCATACAGAGCTCGACCGGGGAGCTGTTTTTT CASIQSSTGELFF
TRBD1 TRBJ1-1 - TRBV2 TGTGCCAGCAGTGACAGGGGGCAGAACACTGAAGCTTTCTTT CASSDRGQNTEAFF
- TRBJ1-3 - TRBV5-1 TGCGCCAGCAGCCAAGGGGGTAACTCTGGAAACACCATATATTTT CASSQGGNSGNTIYF
- TRBJ2-3 - TRBV29-1 TGCAGCGTTGGGGCGCCATACGGGGACACAGATACGCAGTATTTT CSVGAPYGDTDTQYF
TRBD1 TRBJ1-2 few TRBV11-2 TGTGCCAGCAGCTTAGATTTGGGACAGGGCGACTATGGCTACACCTTC CASSLDLGQGDYGYTF
- TRBJ2-7 - TRBV11-2 TGTGCCAGCAGCCGGGGGACCTCCGGGGAGCAGTACTTC CASSRGTSGEQYF
TRBD1 TRBJ2-6 - TRBV4-2 TGTGCCAGCAGCCAAGATTCCCGACAGGGGGCAACTGGGGCCAACGTCCTGACTTTC CASSQDSRQGATGANVLTF
TRBD1 TRBJ1-5 - TRBV7-9 TGTGCCAGCAGCTGGACAGGCGCCTCGGGGCCCCAGCATTTT CASSWTGASGPQHF
TRBD1 TRBJ2-2 - TRBV6-4 TGTGCCAGCAGCCAGGACAGGGGATTCGCCGGGGAGCTGTTTTTT CASSQDRGFAGELFF
- TRBJ2-7 once TRBV28 TGTGCCAGCGGGGTGGGCGGGACCCACGAGCAGTACTTC CASGVGGTHEQYF
- TRBJ2-5 - TRBV4-3 TGCGCCAGCAGCCAAGGTCAGTTCCAAGAGACCCAGTACTTC CASSQGQFQETQYF
TRBD1 TRBJ1-5 few TRBV28 TGTGCCATCAATAAGGGGGCCATGCGCCAGCCCCAGCATTTT CAINKGAMRQPQHF
TRBD2 TRBJ2-3 once TRBV25-1 TGTGCCAGCAGTCTCGCGGGGGGGGGCACAGATACGCAGTATTTT CASSLAGGGTDTQYF
- TRBJ1-5 - TRBV2 TGTGCCAGCAGTATGCGACAGAGCAATCAGCCCCAGCATTTT CASSMRQSNQPQHF
- TRBJ1-1 - TRBV2 TGTGCTTCTAGTGGGCGGGAGAACACTGAAGCTTTCTTT CASSGRENTEAFF
- TRBJ2-2 - TRBV27 TGTGCCAGCAGACGCAGGGAACTGAACACCGGGGAGCTGTTTTTT CASRRRELNTGELFF
- TRBJ1-4 - TRBV4-2 TGTGCCAGCAGCCAAGGGAGCTTGAATGAAAAACTGTTTTTT CASSQGSLNEKLFF
TRBD1 TRBJ1-2 - TRBV28 TGTGCCAGCAGTAGTACAGGGGCCAAATACTATGGCTACACCTTC CASSSTGAKYYGYTF
TRBD1 TRBJ1-3 few TRBV7-8 TGTGCCAGCAGCTCTATTAGCGGGACAGGGCAATCTGGAAACACCATATATTTT CASSSISGTGQSGNTIYF
TRBD1 TRBJ1-1 - TRBV18 TGTGCCAGCTCACCCGGACAGGGGGTAACTGAAGCTTTCTTT CASSPGQGVTEAFF
- TRBJ2-7 - TRBV14 TGTGCCAGCAGCCAGCTGAGCGGGACAGGCGACTACGAGCAGTACTTC CASSQLSGTGDYEQYF
- TRBJ2-1 - TRBV3-1/TRBV3-2 TGTGCCAGCAGCCAACAGTACAATGAGCAGTTCTTC CASSQQYNEQFF
- TRBJ1-2 - TRBV10-2 TGCGCCAGCAGTGGACAGCCGAACTATGGCTACACCTTC CASSGQPNYGYTF
- TRBJ2-4 - TRBV7-8 TGTGCCAGCAGTCGACTTGTAGGAGTCGGGGGAAACATTCAGTACTTC CASSRLVGVGGNIQYF
- TRBJ1-1 - TRBV5-1 TGCGCCAGCAGCGGGGAGAGCGGAATCACTGAAGCTTTCTTT CASSGESGITEAFF
- TRBJ1-2 - TRBV5-5 TGTGCCAGCAGCTTGGACGGCTATGGCTACACCTTC CASSLDGYGYTF
- TRBJ1-2 - TRBV6-2/TRBV6-3 TGTGCCAGCAGTTACCGCCCAGGTCGTAACTATGGCTACACCTTC CASSYRPGRNYGYTF
TRBD1 TRBJ1-1 - TRBV29-1 TGCAGCGCGATCGGACAGGGGTTAACTGAAGCTTTCTTT CSAIGQGLTEAFF
TRBD1 TRBJ2-2 - TRBV6-4 TGTGCCAGCAGTGACTCGAAGGGACAGGGGCCCACCGGGGAGCTGTTTTTT CASSDSKGQGPTGELFF
- TRBJ2-3 - TRBV4-2 TGTGCCAGCAGCCAAAGGCGGGATACAGGGGGGGGAGATACGCAGTATTTT CASSQRRDTGGGDTQYF
- TRBJ2-1 - TRBV10-1 TGCGCCAGCTCCCCCGCAGGGGCTGGGAATGAGCAGTTCTTC CASSPAGAGNEQFF
TRBD1 TRBJ2-5 once TRBV7-7 TGTGCCAGCAGCTTCAGCAGGGGGACCCAAGAGACCCAGTACTTC CASSFSRGTQETQYF
- TRBJ2-5 once TRBV5-1 TGCGCCAGCAGCTTGTTTCTCGCGTCGGAGACCCAGTACTTC CASSLFLASETQYF